Included here is one T cell receptor (beta chain) sequence, with context. What it binds is unknown. Germline trimming cut 6 bases from V and 7 bases from J; bases unmatched to any gene: 14. The CDR3 consists of 14 residues. CDR1 and CDR2 from the germline V gene are DFQATT and SNEGSKA (reference sequence). The entry originates in a study of early T cells in non-severe SARS-CoV-2 infection. Study outcomes and limitations: Clonotype matching in VDJdb favored anti-spike CD8 responses and did not capture private and CD4 specificities.

Attachment of unique molecular identifiers to individual cDNA molecules was performed. Each CDR3 protein gets one entry after TCRdb re-called the 5' RACE reads with MiXCR. The table records roughly 90,000 distinct CDR3 sequences, about 14% of them present only once. The genes are TRBV20-1 and TRBJ2-7, with 8 bases that match TRBD1. Input material: whole blood. The origin of this receptor is an adult who was a healthcare worker with PCR-confirmed SARS-CoV-2 infection or an uninfected control (not recorded which). The CDR3 protein is CSALDRATLREQYF. CDR3 nucleotide sequence: TGCAGTGCGTTGGACAGGGCAACCCTTCGGGAGCAGTACTTC.